This TCR beta chain appears in the sequencing data of a study of a mutant IDH1 vaccine in newly diagnosed glioma. At the level of the study: Initiation of the vaccine course occurred 4-6 weeks after radiotherapy alone, or alongside temozolomide cycles.

Time point specified: week 5, during vaccination. Each dose delivered 300 ug of mutant IDH1 20-mer peptide subcutaneously with imiquimod. Losses at the gene ends were 3 bases for V and 7 bases for J; bases not matched to a gene: 8. The CDR3 has 13 amino acids. CDR1 and CDR2 (germline): SQVTM, ANQGSEA. A word on this clone: What it recognizes is unknown.

Sequencing used immunoSEQ multiplex PCR; TCRdb keeps in-frame clones, though not all of them. The table shows 30,000 to 40,000 clones, with more than 55% occurring only once. This rearrangement joins TRBV29-1 to TRBJ2-5; TRBD2 matches at 7 bases. Sample: PBMCs, taken from a glioma patient whose treatment included an IDH1 peptide vaccine. The receptor comes from a woman under 30 with glioma. CDR3 region: CSVDRTTGGTQYF. Here the CDR3 DNA reads TGCAGCGTTGATCGGACTACGGGGGGGACCCAGTACTTC.